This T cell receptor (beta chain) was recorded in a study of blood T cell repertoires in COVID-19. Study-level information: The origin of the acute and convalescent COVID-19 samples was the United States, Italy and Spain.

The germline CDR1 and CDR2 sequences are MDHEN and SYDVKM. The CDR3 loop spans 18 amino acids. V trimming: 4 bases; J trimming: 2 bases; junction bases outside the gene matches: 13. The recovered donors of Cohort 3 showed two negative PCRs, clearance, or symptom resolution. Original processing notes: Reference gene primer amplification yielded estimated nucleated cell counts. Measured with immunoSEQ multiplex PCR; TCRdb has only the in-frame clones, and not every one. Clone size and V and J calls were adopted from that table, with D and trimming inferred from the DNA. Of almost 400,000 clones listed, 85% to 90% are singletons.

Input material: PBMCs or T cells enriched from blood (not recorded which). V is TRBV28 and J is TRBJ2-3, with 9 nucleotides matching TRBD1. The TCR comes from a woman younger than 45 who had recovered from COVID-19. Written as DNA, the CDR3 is TGTGCCAGCAGTTCCCTTGGGACAGGGTTTTTTGACACAGATACGCAGTATTTT. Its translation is CASSSLGTGFFDTDTQYF.